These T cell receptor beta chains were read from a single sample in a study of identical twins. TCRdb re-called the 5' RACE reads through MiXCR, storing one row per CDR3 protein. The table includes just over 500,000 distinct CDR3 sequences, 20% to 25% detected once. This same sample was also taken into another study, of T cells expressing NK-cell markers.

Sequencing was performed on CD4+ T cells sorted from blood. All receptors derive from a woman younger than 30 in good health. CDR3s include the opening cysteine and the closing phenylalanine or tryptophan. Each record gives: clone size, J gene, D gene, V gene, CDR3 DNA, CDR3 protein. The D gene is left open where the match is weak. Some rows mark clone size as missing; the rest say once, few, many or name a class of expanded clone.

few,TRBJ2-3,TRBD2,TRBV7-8,TGTGCCAGCAGCCCACATCCGGGACTAGCGGGGCCGACCACAGATACGCAGTATTTT,CASSPHPGLAGPTTDTQYF
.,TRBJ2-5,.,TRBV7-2,TGTGCCAGCAGCTCCCGGACCAACCGAAGGGGAACCCAGTACTTC,CASSSRTNRRGTQYF
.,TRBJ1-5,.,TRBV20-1,TGCAGTGCTAGACCGGGTCCCTATCAGCCCCAGCATTTT,CSARPGPYQPQHF
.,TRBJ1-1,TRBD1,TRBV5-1,TGCGCCAGCAGCTTGGTCCCCACAGGGGGAAGAACTGAAGCTTTCTTT,CASSLVPTGGRTEAFF
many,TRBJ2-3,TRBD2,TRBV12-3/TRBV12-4,TGTGCCAGCAAACTAGCGGGAGTCACAGATACGCAGTATTTT,CASKLAGVTDTQYF
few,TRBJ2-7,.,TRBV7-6,TGTGCCAGCAGCTTAGGTGCCGGACTAAACTACGAGCAGTACTTC,CASSLGAGLNYEQYF
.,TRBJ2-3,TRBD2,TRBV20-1,TGCAGTACAGAAGTTAGCGGGGGGAGAGCAGATACGCAGTATTTT,CSTEVSGGRADTQYF
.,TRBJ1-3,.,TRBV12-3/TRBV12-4,TGTGCCAGCAGTTCCCCCGCCAGCTCTGGAAACACCATATATTTT,CASSSPASSGNTIYF
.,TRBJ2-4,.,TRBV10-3,TGTGCCATCAGTACGGGACTCCCCAGTTCGGAGGCCAAAAACATTCAGTACTTC,CAISTGLPSSEAKNIQYF
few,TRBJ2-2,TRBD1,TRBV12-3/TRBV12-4,TGTGCCAGCAGGGCCGGGACAGGGGGCACCGGGGAGCTGTTTTTT,CASRAGTGGTGELFF
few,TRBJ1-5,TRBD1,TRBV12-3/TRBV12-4,TGTGCCAGCAGTGCCACAGGGGGAAGCAATCAGCCCCAGCATTTT,CASSATGGSNQPQHF
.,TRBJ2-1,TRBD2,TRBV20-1,TGCAGTGCTGAACGTGGGACTAGCGGTTACAATGAGCAGTTCTTC,CSAERGTSGYNEQFF
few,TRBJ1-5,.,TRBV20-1,TGCAGTGCGATACAAGGTAGCCCTTCCAATCAGCCCCAGCATTTT,CSAIQGSPSNQPQHF
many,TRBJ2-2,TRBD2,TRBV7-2,TGTGCCAGCAGCCTAGCAGGAACTAGCGGGAGCACCGGGGAGCTGTTTTTT,CASSLAGTSGSTGELFF
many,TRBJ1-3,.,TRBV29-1,TGCAGCGTTGCTACGGACGGAAACACCATATATTTT,CSVATDGNTIYF
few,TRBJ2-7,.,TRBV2,TGTGCCAGCAGTGAGTCGATCGGCGAGCAGTACTTC,CASSESIGEQYF
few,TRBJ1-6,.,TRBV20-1,TGCAGTGCTTTGAGAAGAGGCTCCTATAATTCACCCCTCCACTTT,CSALRRGSYNSPLHF
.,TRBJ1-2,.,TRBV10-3,TGTGCCATCAGTGAGACCCGGGACAAACCAGGAGGCTACACCTTC,CAISETRDKPGGYTF
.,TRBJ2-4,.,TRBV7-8,TGTGCCAGCAGCTTAGGGGAACGGATACGAAAAGGTGAAAAGGACATTCAGTACTTC,CASSLGERIRKGEKDIQYF
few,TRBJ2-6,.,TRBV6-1,TGTGCCAGCAGTGACGGTGCTGGGGCCAACGTCCTGACTTTC,CASSDGAGANVLTF
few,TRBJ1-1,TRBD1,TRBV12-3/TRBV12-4,TGTGCCAGCAGTAGACAGGGTATACGGACTGAAGCTTTCTTT,CASSRQGIRTEAFF
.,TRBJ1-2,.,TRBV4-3,TGCGCCAGCAGCCAAGATCTCCGACCGACTAACTATGGCTACACCTTC,CASSQDLRPTNYGYTF
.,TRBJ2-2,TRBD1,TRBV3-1,TGTGCCAGCAGCTTCCGACCGGGACAGGTGAACACCGGGGAGCTGTTTTTT,CASSFRPGQVNTGELFF
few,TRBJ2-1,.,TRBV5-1,TGCGCCAGCAGCTTGGTGGTGACATCCCCCAATGAGCAGTTCTTC,CASSLVVTSPNEQFF
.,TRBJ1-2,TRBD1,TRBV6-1,TGTGCCAGCAGGTCCGGGACAGGTGGTGGCTACACCTTC,CASRSGTGGGYTF
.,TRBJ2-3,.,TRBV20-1,TGCAGTGCTAAGACGAGCACAGATACGCAGTATTTT,CSAKTSTDTQYF
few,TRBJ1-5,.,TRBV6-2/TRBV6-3,TGTGCCAGCAGTCTTACCCCTCGAGGCCAGCCCCAGCATTTT,CASSLTPRGQPQHF
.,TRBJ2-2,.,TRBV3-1,TGTGCCAGCAGCCCCGGATGGGGCACCGGGGAGCTGTTTTTT,CASSPGWGTGELFF
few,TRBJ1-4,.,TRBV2,TGTGCCAGGGGGGGACGGACCATTAATGAAAAACTGTTTTTT,CARGGRTINEKLFF
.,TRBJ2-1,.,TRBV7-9,TGTGCCAGCAGCTTAGATGGCCCAGAGCAGTTCTTC,CASSLDGPEQFF
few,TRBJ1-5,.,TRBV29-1,TGCAGCACCTCACCGTGCGGCAATCAGCCCCAGCATTTT,CSTSPCGNQPQHF
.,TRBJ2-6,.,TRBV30,TGTGCCTGGAGTCCAAGGAGTGGGCCTGGGGCCAACGTCCTGACTTTC,CAWSPRSGPGANVLTF
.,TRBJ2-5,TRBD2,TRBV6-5,TGTGCCAGCAGTTACGTAGCGGGAGGAAGGGAGACCCAGTACTTC,CASSYVAGGRETQYF
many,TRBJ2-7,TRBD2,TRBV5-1,TGCGCCAGCCACCGAGTAACGGGGGGAGGTTCCGAGCAGTACTTC,CASHRVTGGGSEQYF
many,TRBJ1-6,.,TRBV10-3,TGTGCCATCAGTGAGTCGAAAGCAACCGCGGGTTCACCCCTCCACTTT,CAISESKATAGSPLHF
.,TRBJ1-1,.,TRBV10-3,TGTGCCATCAGTGGGGGCAGTCACACTGAAGCTTTCTTT,CAISGGSHTEAFF
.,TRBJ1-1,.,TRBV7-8,TGTGCCAGCAGCCTAACGTTTGGGAGCAACACTGAAGCTTTCTTT,CASSLTFGSNTEAFF
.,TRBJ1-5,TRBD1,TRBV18,TGTGCCAGCTCCCCCGGGACAGGGGCGGATCAGCCCCAGCATTTT,CASSPGTGADQPQHF
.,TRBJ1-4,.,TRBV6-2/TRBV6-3,TGTGCCAGCAGTTACTACGGGGATCGGAATGAAAAACTGTTTTTT,CASSYYGDRNEKLFF
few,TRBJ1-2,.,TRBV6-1,TGTGCCAGCAATGTTGGGAGTTCTGGCTACACCTTC,CASNVGSSGYTF
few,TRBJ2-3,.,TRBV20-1,TGCAGTGTCCCGACTAGGACCCCCACAGATACGCAGTATTTT,CSVPTRTPTDTQYF
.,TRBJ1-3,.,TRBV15,TGTGCCACCAGCAGTACTGAGCGAAACACCATATATTTT,CATSSTERNTIYF
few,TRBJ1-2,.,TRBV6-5,TGTGCCAGCAGTTACTCCGACAGAACCTATGGCTACACCTTC,CASSYSDRTYGYTF
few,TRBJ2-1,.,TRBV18,TGTGCCAGCTCACCCTCACAGGGCTCCTACAATGAGCAGTTCTTC,CASSPSQGSYNEQFF
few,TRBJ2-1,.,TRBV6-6,TGTGCCAGCAGTTACTCTAGAACCAATGAGCAGTTCTTC,CASSYSRTNEQFF
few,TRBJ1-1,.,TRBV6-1,TGTGCCAGCAGGATAACAAGTGCCACGGAAGCTTTCTTT,CASRITSATEAFF
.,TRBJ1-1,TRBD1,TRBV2,TGTGCCAGCAGGCTCGGACAGGGTTCCGGTGAAGCTTTCTTT,CASRLGQGSGEAFF
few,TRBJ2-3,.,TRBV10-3,TGTGCCATCAGGAAGGGCGCTAGCACAGATACGCAGTATTTT,CAIRKGASTDTQYF